These 2 T cell receptor beta chains were all obtained from the same sample, sequenced in a study of tumor-infiltrating lymphocytes in primary liver carcinoma (dated by TCRdb to between 2016 and 2019). Sequencing used an Illumina HiSeq 2500. A constant-region primer and ProtoScript II reverse transcriptase were used to reverse-transcribe TCRbeta-specific cDNA from roughly 0.55 ug total RNA. TCRbeta libraries were built with three nested multiplex PCR rounds, a slightly modified ARM-PCR procedure. The first two PCR rounds used multiplex TRBV1-TRBV30 forward primers with a Cbeta reverse primer, each for approximately 11 cycles. The public sequencing data were trimmed at Q25 with fastp and processed into clonotypes with MiXCR by TCRdb, which kept only in-frame beta chains. All rows with the same CDR3 protein become a single entry with the most common DNA and genes. This sample lists over 95,000 distinct CDR3 sequences; around two thirds were detected once. The ten largest clones capture over 7.5% of the sample.

Total RNA and DNA were co-extracted without cell sorting from 20-30 mg of bulk tissue using the AllPrep DNA/RNA mini kit. Sequencing used liver tumor tissue from sampling region 5. Reading the label with the study, this specimen's cell subset or site is: tumor region T5, tumor centre. The receptors here all came from a woman aged 60-75 years with primary liver carcinoma and hepatitis B virus infection.

A remark on this clonotype: The germline gene is not matched at one end of the junction; a read error may be the cause. The chain uses TRBV29-1 and TRBJ2-1; 14 nucleotides align to TRBD2. This CDR3 region has 15 residues. Germline V CDR1 and CDR2: SQVTM, ANQGSEA. CDR3 DNA: TGCAGCGCCCGGGGGGGACTAGCGGGAGACGGTGAGCAATTCTTC. Translating gives CSARGGLAGDGEQFF.

Turning to this clonotype: Mismatch with germline at one junction end may stem from a read error. The rearrangement uses TRBV29-1 and TRBJ2-2, with D unresolved. The CDR3 contains 14 residues. The germline V gene has CDR1 SQVTM and CDR2 ANQGSEA. CDR3 DNA: TGCGGCGTTGTTGCCAACCTGAACACCGGGGAGCTGTTTTTT. It specifies CGVVANLNTGELFF.